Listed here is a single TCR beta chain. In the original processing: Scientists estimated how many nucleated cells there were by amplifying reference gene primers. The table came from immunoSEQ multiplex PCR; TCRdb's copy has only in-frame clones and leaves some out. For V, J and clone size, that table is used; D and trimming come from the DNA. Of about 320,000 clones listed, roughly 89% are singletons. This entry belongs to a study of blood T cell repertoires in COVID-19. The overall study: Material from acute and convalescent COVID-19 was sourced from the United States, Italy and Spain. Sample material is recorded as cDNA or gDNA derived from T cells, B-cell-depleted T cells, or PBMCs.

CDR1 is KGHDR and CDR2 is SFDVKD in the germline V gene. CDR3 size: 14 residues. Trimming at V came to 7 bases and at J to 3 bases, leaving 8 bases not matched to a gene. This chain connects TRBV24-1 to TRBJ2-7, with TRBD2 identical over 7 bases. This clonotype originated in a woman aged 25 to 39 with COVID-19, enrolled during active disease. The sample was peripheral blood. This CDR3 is CATSPGGIFYEQYF. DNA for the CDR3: TGTGCCACCAGCCCCGGGGGGATTTTCTACGAGCAGTACTTC.